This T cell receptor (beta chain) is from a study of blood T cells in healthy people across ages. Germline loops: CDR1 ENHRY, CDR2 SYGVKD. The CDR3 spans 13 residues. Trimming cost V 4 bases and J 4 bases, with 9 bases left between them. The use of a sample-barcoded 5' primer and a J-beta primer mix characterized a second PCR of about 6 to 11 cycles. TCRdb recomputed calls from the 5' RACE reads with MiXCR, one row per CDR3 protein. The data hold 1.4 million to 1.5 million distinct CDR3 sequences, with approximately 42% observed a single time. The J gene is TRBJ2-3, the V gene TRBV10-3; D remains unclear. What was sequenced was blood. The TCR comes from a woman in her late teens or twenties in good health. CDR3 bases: TGTGCCATCAGTGTCGCGTATGCAGATACGCAGTATTTT. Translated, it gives CAISVAYADTQYF.